A single sample gave rise to the 3 T cell receptor beta chains below, sequenced in a study of blood T cells in healthy people across ages. With a J-beta primer mix and a sample-barcoded 5' primer, a second PCR ran about 7 to 12 cycles. TCRdb independently ran MiXCR on the 5' RACE reads; one entry per CDR3 protein. The sample gives around 700,000 distinct CDR3 sequences, approximately 25% of which show up once; more than 8.5% is in the top ten. These same data were also listed under a study on T cells of mothers and their children.

What was sequenced was blood. These receptors originate from a boy aged 5-17 years in good health.

This clonotype has more than one count but fewer than ten. The chain uses TRBV4-1 and TRBJ2-1; D not certain. Germline V gives CDR1 MGHRA, CDR2 YSYEKL. V was shortened by 0 bases and J by 6 bases, with 12 bases between the two germline ends. This CDR3 region has 15 residues. The CDR3: CASSQENDLFNEQFF. The DNA of the CDR3 is TGCGCCAGCAGCCAAGAGAATGACCTCTTCAATGAGCAGTTCTTC.

V and J are TRBV20-1 and TRBJ2-1; 9 nucleotides agree with TRBD2. The germline CDR1 and CDR2 sequences are DFQATT and SNEGSKA (reference sequence). V lost 3 bases, J lost 3 bases, and 3 bases stayed unmatched. The CDR3 runs 14 residues. The CDR3 DNA reads as TGCAGTGCTAGGCTTAGCGGGAGCTACAATGAGCAGTTCTTC. Encoded protein: CSARLSGSYNEQFF.

This clonotype was detected a few times. The chain has TRBV29-1 and TRBJ1-3, with D perhaps TRBD1 (6 bases). The V end lost 7 bases, the J end lost 8 bases, and 15 bases lay between the germline ends. The CDR3 consists of 12 residues. Germline values: CDR1 SQVTM, CDR2 ANQGSEA. CDR3 coding DNA: TGCAGCGCCGGCGACAGGAGGGACACCATATATTTT. Its translation: CSAGDRRDTIYF. Complete variable domain (other parts from reference TRBV29-1 and TRBJ1-3): SAVISQKPSRDICQRGTSLTIQCQVDSQVTMMFWYRQQPGQSLTLIATANQGSEATYESGFVIDKFPISRPNLTFSTLTVSNMSPEDSSIYLCSAGDRRDTIYFGEGSWLTVV.